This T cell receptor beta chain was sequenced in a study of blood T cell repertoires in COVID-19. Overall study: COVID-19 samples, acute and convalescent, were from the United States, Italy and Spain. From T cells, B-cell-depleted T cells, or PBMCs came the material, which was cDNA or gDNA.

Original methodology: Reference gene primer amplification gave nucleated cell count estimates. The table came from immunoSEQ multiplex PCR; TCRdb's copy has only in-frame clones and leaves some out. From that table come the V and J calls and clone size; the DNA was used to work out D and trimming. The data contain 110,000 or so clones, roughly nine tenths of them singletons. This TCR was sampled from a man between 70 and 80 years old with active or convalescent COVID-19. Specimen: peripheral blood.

The chain's CDR3 is CATSDGGGSYEQYF. Written as DNA, the CDR3 is TGTGCCACCAGTGATGGTGGAGGATCCTACGAGCAGTACTTC. The chain uses TRBV24-1 and TRBJ2-7; D possibly corresponds to TRBD2 (5 bases). Looked up from germline, CDR1 is KGHDR and CDR2 is SFDVKD. The CDR3 length is 14 residues. Between the trimmed V and J ends, which lost 3 bases and 1 base, there was a span of 9 bases.